This T cell receptor beta chain was recorded in a study of T cells in Graves' hyperthyroidism and ophthalmopathy. Study-wide results and caveats: Most clonotypes expanded in the thyroid (above 0.001) were also present in blood.

Newly diagnosed hyperthyroidism, duration under 2 months, in patients aged 18 to 65. Lactation, pregnancy, other autoimmune disease or uncontrolled infection led to exclusion of patients. The investigators amplified TCR beta CDR3 regions from RNA transcripts. Initially, a first-round RT-PCR of the TCR CDR3 employed the HTBI primer set. One entry per CDR3 protein results from TCRdb running MiXCR on the multiplex PCR reads. This table holds under 400,000 distinct CDR3 sequences, around a quarter found once. Points on this clonotype: Its antigen is not known.

The TCR sequence derives from a man aged 50 to 59 with Graves' hyperthyroidism. The sequenced sample consisted of blood.

The CDR3 spells CASSWWRTGRQETQYF. As DNA, the CDR3 is TGTGCCAGCAGTTGGTGGAGGACAGGTAGGCAAGAGACCCAGTACTTC. The rearrangement uses TRBV12-3 or TRBV12-4 and TRBJ2-5, with TRBD1 matching 7 bases. CDR3 size: 16 residues. After removal of 4 bases from V and 2 bases from J, the junction contained 10 bases not matched to a gene.